A selection of T cell receptor beta chains follows, all from one sample in a study of shared clonotypes between healthy human individuals. Sequenced by immunoSEQ multiplex PCR; TCRdb stores in-frame clones only, minus some. Of 2 million to 2.5 million clones in the sample, around 95% were seen once. Sequencing used naive CD4+ T cells sorted from blood. These receptors were obtained from a young man in good health. Both conserved end residues are part of each CDR3. A D gene is named only where the DNA matches it firmly. Size values are once, few and many counts, or a class for expanded clones, and some rows have none.

V	length	D	size	J	CDR3	DNA
TRBV25-1	13	TRBD1	once	TRBJ1-1	CASGDRVNTEAFF	TGTGCCAGCGGGGACAGGGTGAACACTGAAGCTTTCTTT
TRBV6-5	15	NA	once	TRBJ2-7	CASSRGQTNSYEQYF	TGTGCCAGCAGTCGCGGACAGACCAACTCCTACGAGCAGTACTTC
TRBV27	14	NA	NA	TRBJ2-7	CASSLRSPSYEQYF	TGTGCCAGCAGTTTAAGGTCCCCCAGCTACGAGCAGTACTTC
TRBV6-1	15	TRBD1	NA	TRBJ1-2	CASSETGGAIYGYTF	TGTGCCAGCAGTGAAACAGGGGGCGCAATCTATGGCTACACCTTC
TRBV6-5	16	NA	NA	TRBJ2-2	CASSYLYGQNTGELFF	TGTGCCAGCAGTTACCTCTATGGACAGAACACCGGGGAGCTGTTTTTT
TRBV5-1	16	TRBD1	NA	TRBJ2-6	CASSPDRGSGANVLTF	TGCGCCAGCAGCCCGGACAGGGGGTCCGGGGCCAACGTCCTGACTTTC
TRBV4-3	17	TRBD1	NA	TRBJ1-6	CASSQVGTGPFNSPLHF	TGCGCCAGCAGCCAAGTGGGGACAGGACCTTTTAATTCACCCCTCCACTTT
TRBV7-9	15	TRBD1	NA	TRBJ2-2	CASSRQGTDTGELFF	TGTGCCAGCAGCCGACAGGGGACCGACACCGGGGAGCTGTTTTTT
TRBV7-7	13	NA	NA	TRBJ1-4	CASSRAENEKLFF	TGTGCTAGCAGCCGGGCGGAGAATGAAAAACTGTTTTTT
TRBV27	17	TRBD2	NA	TRBJ2-2	CASSPVTSGTSTGELFF	TGTGCCAGCAGTCCCGTAACTAGCGGGACATCCACCGGGGAGCTGTTTTTT
TRBV28	15	NA	NA	TRBJ2-7	CASSLGSGGSYEQYF	TGTGCCAGCAGTTTGGGATCGGGCGGCTCCTACGAGCAGTACTTC
TRBV2	14	NA	NA	TRBJ2-7	CASRGRFSSYEQYF	TGTGCCAGCAGGGGACGCTTTTCGTCCTACGAGCAGTACTTC
TRBV5-1	17	TRBD1	NA	TRBJ1-4	CASSGDGTGATNEKLFF	TGCGCCAGCAGCGGGGACGGGACAGGAGCAACTAATGAAAAACTGTTTTTT
TRBV30	12	NA	NA	TRBJ2-7	CAWRTASYEQYF	TGTGCCTGGCGCACTGCCTCCTACGAGCAGTACTTC
TRBV25-1	14	NA	NA	TRBJ2-1	CASSGGSSYNEQFF	TGTGCCAGCAGTGGGGGGTCCTCCTACAATGAGCAGTTCTTC
TRBV18	16	NA	NA	TRBJ2-2	CASSPQNRAGTGELFF	TGTGCCAGCTCACCTCAGAACAGGGCTGGGACCGGGGAGCTGTTTTTT
TRBV29-1	12	TRBD2	NA	TRBJ2-3	CSVEREADTQYF	TGCAGCGTTGAGCGGGAGGCAGATACGCAGTATTTT
TRBV5-1	15	NA	NA	TRBJ1-1	CASSLGGGLGTEAFF	TGCGCCAGCAGCTTGGGTGGGGGATTGGGCACTGAAGCTTTCTTT
TRBV6-6	13	NA	NA	TRBJ1-5	CASNEEGNQPQHF	TGTGCCAGCAACGAGGAGGGAAATCAGCCCCAGCATTTT
TRBV5-1	16	NA	once	TRBJ2-3	CASRPSSARSTDTQYF	TGCGCCAGCAGACCCTCATCGGCGCGTAGCACAGATACGCAGTATTTT
TRBV6-5	15	NA	NA	TRBJ2-6	CASRLTSAGANVLTF	TGTGCCAGCAGACTGACTAGTGCTGGGGCCAACGTCCTGACTTTC
TRBV7-2	15	TRBD2	NA	TRBJ2-3	CASSFGRARTDTQYF	TGTGCCAGCAGCTTCGGGAGGGCAAGGACAGATACGCAGTATTTT
TRBV19	15	NA	few	TRBJ1-1	CASSTVGLGNTEAFF	TGTGCCAGTAGTACGGTGGGACTGGGCAACACTGAAGCTTTCTTT
TRBV7-2	16	NA	once	TRBJ2-2	CASSFVRGVDTGELFF	TGTGCCAGCAGTTTCGTCCGGGGTGTCGACACCGGGGAGCTGTTTTTT
TRBV11-2	13	NA	NA	TRBJ2-5	CASSSDRKETQYF	TGTGCCAGCAGCTCGGACCGAAAAGAGACCCAGTACTTC
TRBV19	15	TRBD2	NA	TRBJ2-1	CASSMVGLAHNEQFF	TGTGCCAGTAGTATGGTAGGACTAGCGCACAATGAGCAGTTCTTC
TRBV18	15	TRBD1	NA	TRBJ1-2	CASSPPGQPLYGYTF	TGTGCCAGCTCTCCCCCGGGACAGCCCCTCTATGGCTACACCTTC
TRBV9	12	NA	NA	TRBJ2-5	CASSGYSETQYF	TGTGCCAGCAGCGGCTATTCAGAGACCCAGTACTTC
TRBV10-2	14	TRBD1	NA	TRBJ2-7	CASSDFDRVIKQYF	TGCGCCAGCAGTGATTTTGACAGGGTAATTAAGCAGTACTTC
TRBV5-8	14	NA	NA	TRBJ2-4	CASSPRPQGDIQYF	TGTGCCAGCAGCCCCAGACCACAGGGTGACATTCAGTACTTC
TRBV5-1	14	NA	NA	TRBJ1-2	CASSTLAGDGGYTF	TGCGCCAGCAGCACGCTGGCAGGGGACGGAGGCTACACCTTC
TRBV30	16	NA	NA	TRBJ1-6	CAWIYKGPARSSPLHF	TGTGCCTGGATTTATAAGGGTCCTGCAAGGAGCTCACCCCTCCACTTT
TRBV5-1	13	NA	NA	TRBJ1-1	CASSLASNTEAFF	TGCGCCAGCAGCTTGGCGTCGAACACTGAAGCTTTCTTT
TRBV9	14	NA	NA	TRBJ2-5	CASSLTDGWETQYF	TGTGCCAGCAGCTTAACGGACGGCTGGGAGACCCAGTACTTC
TRBV6-5	15	TRBD2	many	TRBJ2-7	CASSAGPGLEYEQYF	TGTGCCAGCAGTGCCGGACCGGGACTAGAGTACGAGCAGTACTTC
TRBV7-2	16	TRBD2	NA	TRBJ2-7	CASSLAAGRLPYEQYF	TGTGCCAGCAGCTTAGCAGCGGGAAGGCTACCCTACGAGCAGTACTTC
TRBV11-2	16	NA	NA	TRBJ2-7	CASSLESRGDRYEQYF	TGTGCCAGCAGCTTAGAGTCTAGAGGAGATCGGTACGAGCAGTACTTC
TRBV5-6	15	TRBD2	NA	TRBJ2-1	CASGIAGGPANEQFF	TGTGCCAGCGGTATAGCGGGAGGGCCAGCTAATGAGCAGTTCTTC
TRBV7-2	14	NA	NA	TRBJ2-5	CASSSREPGETQYF	TGTGCCAGCAGCTCCCGGGAGCCGGGGGAGACCCAGTACTTC
TRBV10-1	13	NA	NA	TRBJ1-5	CASSINSNQPQHF	TGCGCCAGCAGTATTAACAGTAATCAGCCCCAGCATTTT
TRBV30	13	NA	NA	TRBJ2-2	CAWSGNPTGELFF	TGTGCCTGGAGTGGGAACCCCACCGGGGAGCTGTTTTTT
TRBV29-1	11	NA	NA	TRBJ1-1	CSVGRDTEAFF	TGCAGCGTCGGCCGGGACACTGAAGCTTTCTTT
TRBV25-1	13	NA	NA	TRBJ2-7	CASSEPGQIEQYF	TGTGCCAGCAGTGAACCCGGACAGATTGAGCAGTACTTC
TRBV6-5	13	NA	NA	TRBJ2-7	CASSYSGSYEQYF	TGTGCCAGCAGTTACTCCGGGTCCTACGAGCAGTACTTC
TRBV27	15	NA	NA	TRBJ1-3	CASSLEGYSGNTIYF	TGTGCCAGCAGTTTAGAGGGCTACTCTGGAAACACCATATATTTT